This TCR beta chain is from a study of response to subunit inactivated influenza vaccine. Study conclusions and caveats: The authors put forward the suggestion that each seasonal influenza vaccination may bring in only a limited number of new T cells.

TCRdb independently ran MiXCR on the RT-PCR reads; one entry per CDR3 protein. The table includes approximately 520,000 distinct CDR3 sequences, 16% detected once. Germline lookup yields CDR1 MNHNS and CDR2 SASEGT. V was shortened by 6 bases and J by 3 bases, with 11 bases between the two germline ends. The CDR3 spans 14 residues. A note on this clonotype: Its antigen is undetermined.

The sample consisted of CD4+ T cells sorted from PBMCs, taken about 23 months after vaccination. V and J are TRBV6-1 and TRBJ1-4, with a tentative D call TRBD1 (5 bases). The TCR originated in a man between 50 and 69 years old who received an inactivated influenza vaccine. CDR3 sequence (DNA): TGTGCCAGCAGATCCGTGGGGGCTAATGAAAAACTGTTTTTT. This codes for CASRSVGANEKLFF.